One sample yielded the 9 T cell receptor beta chains listed below, sequenced in a study of blood T cell repertoires in COVID-19. TCRdb's copy holds only in-frame clones and misses some; the assay was immunoSEQ multiplex PCR. The sample has some 200,000 clones; 85% to 90% are singletons. The sample comprised peripheral blood. The source is a young woman who had recovered from COVID-19.

This chain links TRBV20-1 with TRBJ2-7; D is ambiguous. Deletions cut 5 bases from V and 6 bases from J, with 11 bases between. The germline V gene encodes CDR1 DFQATT and CDR2 SNEGSKA (reference sequence). This CDR3 is built from 11 residues. CDR3 DNA sequence: TGCAGTGCTCCCTACGGAGCCGAGCAGTACGTC. This translates into CSAPYGAEQYV.

The CDR3 nucleotides read TGTGCCAGCTCACCCCTAGACAGCTCTGGAAACACCATATATTTT. It is translated as CASSPLDSSGNTIYF. The chain has TRBV18 and TRBJ1-3, with D possibly TRBD1 on 5 matching bases. Germline-derived CDR1 and CDR2 are KGHSH and LQKENI. V gave up 3 bases and J gave up 0 bases, with 9 bases separating them. The CDR3 has 15 amino acids.

This clone was seen more than once but under ten times. This chain uses TRBV7-9 with TRBJ2-1; D gene ambiguous. The V gene lost 1 base and the J gene lost 0 bases, with 13 bases spanning the gap. The CDR3 length is 17 residues. Germline loops: CDR1 SEHNR, CDR2 FQNEAQ (reference sequence). CDR3 bases: TGTGCCAGCAGCTTAGACGAGATGGGCTTCTCCTACAATGAGCAGTTCTTC. Its protein is CASSLDEMGFSYNEQFF.

The genes are TRBV7-3 and TRBJ2-3; TRBD2 aligns across 11 bases. V trimming: 5 bases; J trimming: 4 bases; junction bases outside the gene matches: 5. Germline CDR1 is SGHTA and CDR2 is FQGTGA. This CDR3 has 15 amino acids. The CDR3 bases are TGTGCCAGCAGCCTTAGCGGGGGGGCATCAGATACGCAGTATTTT. It specifies CASSLSGGASDTQYF. The complete variable domain, with remaining parts taken from reference TRBV7-3 and TRBJ2-3, reads GAGVSQTPSNKVTEKGKYVELRCDPISGHTALYWYRQSLGQGPEFLIYFQGTGAADDSGLPNDRFFAVRPEGSVSTLKIQRTERGDSAVYLCASSLSGGASDTQYFGPGTRLTVL.

This rearrangement joins TRBV7-9 to TRBJ2-3; D may be TRBD2 (5 bases). This CDR3 is 16 amino acids long. Germline lookup yields CDR1 SEHNR and CDR2 FQNEAQ (reference sequence). V was shortened by 3 bases and J by 4 bases, with 17 bases between the two germline ends. The CDR3 DNA is TGTGCCAGCAGCTTGTTGGACTCCCAAACTCCAGATACGCAGTATTTT. This codes for CASSLLDSQTPDTQYF.

This clone was seen a handful of times. The chain employs TRBV30 and TRBJ1-2, with 7 nucleotides matching TRBD1. With V trimmed by 3 bases and J by 6 bases, 1 base remained unmatched. This CDR3 is 11 amino acids long. CDR1 is GTSNPN and CDR2 is SVGIG in the germline V gene (reference sequence). CDR3 DNA: TGTGCCTGGAGCGGGACAGATGGCTACACCTTC. This sequence encodes CAWSGTDGYTF.

The chain is built from TRBV3-1 (or the pseudogene TRBV3-2) and TRBJ2-5; 7 bases agree with TRBD2. The CDR3 consists of 15 residues. Trimming took 8 bases from V and 5 from J; bases not matched to a gene: 14. Per the germline V gene, CDR1 is LGHDT and CDR2 is YNNKEL (reference sequence). The CDR3 loop reads CASSTPGGGGETQYF. CDR3 sequence (DNA): TGTGCCAGCTCCACCCCGGGAGGAGGAGGGGAGACCCAGTACTTC.

The CDR3 DNA reads as TGCGCCAGCAGCCACCTAGACAGGGTAGAAGAGACCCAGTACTTC. Protein product: CASSHLDRVEETQYF. This chain links TRBV4-1 with TRBJ2-5, with TRBD1 matching 7 bases. The CDR3 runs to 15 residues. Germline V lookup: CDR1 MGHRA, CDR2 YSYEKL. V trimming: 3 bases; J trimming: 3 bases; junction bases outside the gene matches: 7.

This clone was seen a single time. The chain recombines TRBV7-9 with TRBJ2-3; 11 bases match TRBD1. The CDR3 contains 16 residues. V was clipped by 2 bases and J by 3 bases; unmatched bases: 4. CDR1 and CDR2 from the germline V gene are SEHNR and FQNEAQ (reference sequence). CDR3 DNA: TGTGCCAGCAGCTTATTGGGACAGGGGGTGACAGATACGCAGTATTTT. Protein sequence: CASSLLGQGVTDTQYF.